What follows are 10 T cell receptor beta chains derived from one specimen sequenced in a study of blood T cell repertoires in COVID-19. Only in-frame clones appear in the TCRdb table, and some are missing; sequencing was by immunoSEQ multiplex PCR. Of 280,000 or so clones listed, roughly nine tenths are singletons. The sequenced sample was PBMCs or T cells enriched from blood (not recorded which). These receptors were taken from a woman in her thirties or forties who had recovered from COVID-19.

The chain links TRBV27 to TRBJ2-1; 13 bases are shared with TRBD2. Per the germline V gene, CDR1 is MNHEY and CDR2 is SMNVEV (reference sequence). Germline trimming cut 5 bases from V and 9 bases from J; bases unmatched to any gene: 7. The CDR3 has 15 residues. The CDR3, as DNA: TGTGCCAGCAGTCCCGGACTAGCGGGAGAGGGTGAGCAGTTCTTC. It translates to CASSPGLAGEGEQFF.

This clone was observed many times. DNA of the CDR3: TGTGCCAGCAGCTTAGGACAGCATGAAGCTTTCTTT. It translates to CASSLGQHEAFF. The chain recombines TRBV7-9 with TRBJ1-1, with D perhaps matching TRBD1 (5 bases). Trimming pared 1 base from V and 7 bases from J, leaving 7 bases between. Germline CDR1 and CDR2: SEHNR and FQNEAQ (reference sequence). The CDR3 consists of 12 residues. The full variable domain, in which reference TRBV7-9 and TRBJ1-1 provide the parts outside the CDR3, is DTGVSQNPRHKITKRGQNVTFRCDPISEHNRLYWYRQTLGQGPEFLTYFQNEAQLEKSRLLSDRFSAERPKGSFSTLEIQRTEQGDSAMYLCASSLGQHEAFFGQGTRLTVV.

The V gene is TRBV6-6, the J gene TRBJ1-3, with D tentatively TRBD1 (5 bases). The CDR3 is 13 amino acids. The V end lost 4 bases, the J end lost 3 bases, and 7 bases lay between the germline ends. The germline V gene encodes CDR1 MNHNY and CDR2 SVGAGI (reference sequence). CDR3 in amino acids: CASSSQGGNTIYF. Here the CDR3 DNA reads TGTGCCAGCAGTTCCCAGGGTGGAAACACCATATATTTT.

This chain joins TRBV11-2 and TRBJ2-1, with D possibly matching TRBD2 (5 bases). CDR1 SGHAT and CDR2 FQNNGV come from the germline V gene. The CDR3 loop spans 15 amino acids. Trimming took off 7 bases at V and 0 bases at J, with 13 bases between the two ends. DNA for the CDR3: TGTGCCAGCACCCTGAGCGGTAGCTCCTACAATGAGCAGTTCTTC. Translating gives CASTLSGSSYNEQFF.

The rearrangement joins TRBV3-1 (or the pseudogene TRBV3-2) to TRBJ2-2; 7 bases map to TRBD2. Germline V gene sequence: CDR1 LGHDT, CDR2 YNNKEL (reference sequence). This CDR3 has 16 amino acids. V shed 2 bases, J shed 6 bases, and the junction held 9 bases outside the gene matches. The CDR3 bases are TGTGCCAGCAGCCAACTTGGCGGGAGTGGGGCCGGGGAGCTGTTTTTT. This encodes CASSQLGGSGAGELFF.

V usage is TRBV28 and J usage is TRBJ2-7, with D possibly matching TRBD1 (6 bases). CDR1 is MDHEN, CDR2 SYDVKM, per germline. The CDR3 sequence is 13 residues long. V lost 6 bases and J 7 bases, leaving 16 bases between the germline ends. CDR3: CASSPRQVGEQYF. The CDR3 coding sequence is TGTGCCAGCAGCCCAAGACAGGTGGGGGAGCAGTACTTC.

This clone was detected once. V gene TRBV5-1 combines with J gene TRBJ2-7; 11 nucleotides line up with TRBD2. Germline CDR1 reads SGHRS; CDR2 reads YFSETQ. Trimming cost V 1 base and J 6 bases; bases outside gene matches: 6. The CDR3 loop spans 15 amino acids. The CDR3 DNA reads TGCGCCAGCAGCTTGCGGGATAGCGGGAGGGGCGAGCAGTACTTC. It is translated as CASSLRDSGRGEQYF.

This chain joins TRBV9 and TRBJ1-2, with 7 positions matching TRBD1. Germline CDR1 SGDLS, CDR2 YYNGEE. V shed 2 bases and J 11 bases; nucleotides not matched to a gene: 9. The CDR3 has 13 amino acids. The CDR3, as DNA: TGTGCCAGCAGCGTTCCCCTAGGGGACAGATACACCTTC. It specifies CASSVPLGDRYTF.

The V and J genes are TRBV28 and TRBJ2-3; 13 nucleotides match TRBD2. With 6 bases clipped from V and 4 bases from J, the junction kept 4 bases outside the gene matches. The CDR3 length is 15 residues. CDR1 is MDHEN and CDR2 is SYDVKM in the germline V gene. CDR3 nucleotides: TGTGCCAGCAGCCTGACTAGCGGGGGGTCAGATACGCAGTATTTT. Amino acid sequence: CASSLTSGGSDTQYF. Drawing the rest from reference TRBV28 and TRBJ2-3, the complete variable domain is DVKVTQSSRYLVKRTGEKVFLECVQDMDHENMFWYRQDPGLGLRLIYFSYDVKMKEKGDIPEGYSVSREKKERFSLILESASTNQTSMYLCASSLTSGGSDTQYFGPGTRLTVL.

The chain recombines TRBV2 with TRBJ2-3; TRBD1 aligns across 8 bases. After removal of 3 bases from V and 4 bases from J, the junction contained 6 bases not matched to a gene. The CDR3 contains 15 residues. Per the germline V gene, CDR1 is SNHLY and CDR2 is FYNNEI. CDR3 sequence: CASSETGVQSDTQYF. The CDR3 bases are TGTGCCAGCAGTGAGACAGGGGTGCAGTCAGATACGCAGTATTTT.